The 30 T cell receptor beta chains listed next were all sequenced from one sample in a study of technical replicates of blood from a handful of donors. Some clones are missing from TCRdb's copy, which holds only in-frame ones; the method was immunoSEQ multiplex PCR. The data show tens of thousands of clones, 90% seen once. What was sequenced was PBMCs. The origin of the receptors is a human donor in good health. Some clones in this sample may be carry-over from other donors' samples.

V usage is TRBV18 and J usage is TRBJ1-5; TRBD1 agrees at 7 bases. Germline CDR1 and CDR2: KGHSH and LQKENI. The CDR3 is 15 residues long. After removal of 3 bases from V and 6 bases from J, the junction contained 8 bases not matched to a gene. The CDR3 DNA reads as TGTGCCAGCTCACCGGGGACACAGGGGACTCAGCCCCAGCATTTT. Translation gives CASSPGTQGTQPQHF.

The chain uses TRBV30 and TRBJ2-1, with 9 bases fitting TRBD2. The CDR3 runs to 14 residues. Germline CDR1 GTSNPN, CDR2 SVGIG (reference sequence). Unmatched junction bases numbered 8, after V lost 4 bases and J lost 7 bases. The CDR3 nucleotides are TGTGCCTGGAACCGCGGGAGGGCAGAAAATGAGCAGTTCTTC. Translation gives CAWNRGRAENEQFF.

This sequence joins TRBV7-9 and TRBJ2-7; 11 bases map to TRBD2. Per germline, CDR1 SEHNR and CDR2 FQNEAQ (reference sequence). J was trimmed by 1 base and V by 6 bases; bases with no gene match: 2. The CDR3 sequence is 14 residues long. CDR3 bases: TGTGCCAGCAGTCCTAGCGGGGGGTCCTACGAGCAGTACTTC. It translates to CASSPSGGSYEQYF.

This clone showed up just a few times. The chain employs TRBV28 and TRBJ2-1, with 7 bases identical to TRBD2. The germline V gene has CDR1 MDHEN and CDR2 SYDVKM. The CDR3 extends over 17 amino acids. Unmatched junction bases numbered 11, after V lost 5 bases and J lost 1 base. The CDR3, as DNA: TGTGCCAGCAGTCCTCTGGGCGGGAGCAAATCCTACAATGAGCAGTTCTTC. This encodes CASSPLGGSKSYNEQFF.

This rearrangement joins TRBV2 to TRBJ1-2; D unclear. This CDR3 region has 14 residues. V was clipped by 6 bases and J by 2 bases, with 13 bases between them. CDR1 SNHLY and CDR2 FYNNEI come from the germline V gene. CDR3 DNA: TGTGCCAGCAGGGAACAGACATCGAACTATGGCTACACCTTC. As protein: CASREQTSNYGYTF.

The chain uses TRBV5-1 and TRBJ2-5; TRBD1 matches at 11 bases. This CDR3 has 14 residues. Germline V gives CDR1 SGHRS, CDR2 YFSETQ. V shed 5 bases, J shed 2 bases, and the junction held 2 bases outside the gene matches. CDR3 DNA: TGCGCCAGCAGAGGGGACAGGGGGCAAGAGACCCAGTACTTC. Residues: CASRGDRGQETQYF.

This chain connects TRBV5-6 to TRBJ2-2; possible D gene TRBD1, 5 bases. The length of the CDR3 is 15 residues. Trimming removed 0 bases at V and 6 bases at J, with 12 bases between. CDR1 and CDR2 (germline): SGHDT, YYEEEE. Here the CDR3 DNA reads TGTGCCAGCAGCTTGGAGGCAGGGATCTCCGGGGAGCTGTTTTTT. Protein product: CASSLEAGISGELFF.

The chain is built from TRBV7-2 and TRBJ2-1, with TRBD2 matching over 10 bases. Germline V gene sequence: CDR1 SGHTA, CDR2 FQGNSA. V was pared by 5 bases and J by 9 bases, with 7 bases of the junction left unmatched. The CDR3 consists of 14 residues. The CDR3 protein is CASSQGAGGLEQFF. The DNA of the CDR3 is TGTGCCAGCAGCCAAGGAGCGGGGGGGCTTGAGCAGTTCTTC.

This clone was seen once. The CDR3 loop reads CASSLGLPGTAYEQYF. The CDR3 DNA is TGCGCCAGCAGCTTGGGCCTACCCGGGACAGCCTACGAGCAGTACTTC. The V and J genes are TRBV5-1 and TRBJ2-7, with TRBD1 identical over 7 bases. The CDR3 runs to 16 residues. V dropped 0 bases and J dropped 2; count of bases not matched to a gene: 8. Germline V gene data show CDR1 as SGHRS and CDR2 as YFSETQ.

The genes are TRBV10-3 and TRBJ2-1, with D possibly TRBD1 on 6 matching bases. The CDR3 spans 14 residues. Germline CDR1 reads ENHRY; CDR2 reads SYGVKD. Trimming stripped 10 bases from V and 0 bases from J, with 13 bases between. The CDR3 nucleotides read TGTGCCACCCGGACAGAGAGCTCCTACAATGAGCAGTTCTTC. This encodes CATRTESSYNEQFF.

The chain employs TRBV7-2 and TRBJ2-4, with a weak D call TRBD1 (5 bases). CDR3 length: 18 amino acids. V dropped 1 base and J dropped 0 bases, with 16 bases sitting between them. The V gene's germline CDR1 is SGHTA and CDR2 FQGNSA. CDR3 region: CASSLDRQGGVAKNIQYF. The DNA of the CDR3 is TGTGCCAGCAGCTTAGACAGGCAGGGCGGTGTAGCCAAAAACATTCAGTACTTC.

V gene TRBV6-1 combines with J gene TRBJ1-5, with D possibly matching TRBD1 (5 bases). V was trimmed by 1 base and J by 6 bases, leaving 16 bases between them. The CDR3 runs 16 residues. CDR1 MNHNS and CDR2 SASEGT come from the germline V gene. This chain's CDR3 is CASSEVASSGGQPQHF. CDR3 nucleotide sequence: TGTGCCAGCAGTGAAGTTGCCTCGTCGGGGGGTCAGCCCCAGCATTTT.

CDR3 sequence (DNA): TGTGCCAGCAGCGTAGGCAGGTACTCTGGAAACACCATATATTTT. It codes for CASSVGRYSGNTIYF. The V and J genes are TRBV9 and TRBJ1-3; no firm D call. Germline CDR1 SGDLS, CDR2 YYNGEE. The CDR3 loop spans 15 amino acids. V was shortened by 0 bases and J by 0 bases, with 7 bases between the two germline ends.

The rearrangement links TRBV30 to TRBJ2-4; D is uncertain. CDR3 length: 12 residues. Germline V gene lookup returns CDR1 GTSNPN and CDR2 SVGIG (reference sequence). The V end lost 2 bases, the J end lost 9 bases, and 11 bases lay between the germline ends. In DNA form, the CDR3 reads TGTGCCTGGAGTTTCCGTGGCGGCATTCAGTACTTC. It encodes CAWSFRGGIQYF.

CDR3 nucleotides: TGTGCCAGTAGTATAGGCCTTACTAGGCGAGAGACCCAGTACTTC. Protein product: CASSIGLTRRETQYF. This chain connects TRBV19 to TRBJ2-5; D might be TRBD2 (5 bases). Trimming cost V 1 base and J 4 bases, with 13 bases left between them. This CDR3 region has 15 residues. The germline CDR1 and CDR2 sequences are LNHDA and SQIVND (reference sequence). The full variable domain, with the rest looked up from reference TRBV19 and TRBJ2-5, is DGGITQSPKYLFRKEGQNVTLSCEQNLNHDAMYWYRQDPGQGLRLIYYSQIVNDFQKGDIAEGYSVSREKKESFPLTVTSAQKNPTAFYLCASSIGLTRRETQYFGPGTRLLVL.

The chain is built from TRBV19 and TRBJ2-1; D unclear. The CDR3 is made up of 15 amino acids. Germline V gene lookup returns CDR1 LNHDA and CDR2 SQIVND (reference sequence). Trimming removed 3 bases at V and 0 bases at J, with 9 bases between. CDR3 sequence reads: CASSIFDSSYNEQFF. In nucleotides, the CDR3 is TGTGCCAGTAGTATCTTCGATAGCTCCTACAATGAGCAGTTCTTC.

V is TRBV6-1 and J is TRBJ1-1; TRBD1 aligns across 7 bases. V lost 5 bases, J lost 5 bases, and 8 bases stayed unmatched. Germline assignment: CDR1 MNHNS and CDR2 SASEGT. This CDR3 is built from 14 residues. CDR3 protein: CASSPRQGRTEAFF. CDR3 coding DNA: TGTGCCAGCAGTCCCCGACAGGGAAGGACTGAAGCTTTCTTT.

In its sample, this clone was seen many times. The rearrangement links TRBV19 to TRBJ2-7; 8 nucleotides line up with TRBD1. V shed 5 bases, J shed 4 bases, and the junction held 10 bases outside the gene matches. This CDR3 has 15 amino acids. Germline assignment: CDR1 LNHDA and CDR2 SQIVND (reference sequence). CDR3 DNA: TGTGCCAGTAGTCCCCCAGGGGGCGCTGTATACGAGCAGTACTTC. Protein sequence: CASSPPGGAVYEQYF. The whole variable domain, filled in from reference TRBV19 and TRBJ2-7, reads DGGITQSPKYLFRKEGQNVTLSCEQNLNHDAMYWYRQDPGQGLRLIYYSQIVNDFQKGDIAEGYSVSREKKESFPLTVTSAQKNPTAFYLCASSPPGGAVYEQYFGPGTRLTVT.

There are a few counts of this clone. Here the CDR3 DNA reads TGCGCCAGCAGCCAAGAGCGAAGGCAGGGTAGTCGCAATGAGCAGTTCTTC. Translation: CASSQERRQGSRNEQFF. The chain is built from TRBV4-1 and TRBJ2-1, with a possible D match to TRBD1 (5 bases). This CDR3 contains 17 residues. Germline V gene data show CDR1 as MGHRA and CDR2 as YSYEKL. Trimming took 0 bases from V and 6 from J, leaving 18 bases between them.

The V and J genes are TRBV4-3 and TRBJ1-1; D might be TRBD1 (5 bases). The CDR3 extends over 15 amino acids. Between the trimmed V and J ends, which lost 0 bases and 7 bases, there was a span of 15 bases. Germline-derived CDR1 and CDR2 are LGHNA and YSLEER. The CDR3 DNA reads as TGCGCCAGCAGCCAAGATCCCGCCAGGGCGATTGAAGCTTTCTTT. This sequence encodes CASSQDPARAIEAFF.

This sequence joins TRBV18 and TRBJ2-1, with D unresolved. The CDR3 extends over 13 amino acids. The V and J ends lost 2 bases and 6 bases respectively, with 8 bases between them. In germline, CDR1 is KGHSH, CDR2 LQKENI. This CDR3 is CASSPGLTNEQFF. The CDR3 region has the DNA TGTGCCAGCTCACCAGGCCTTACCAATGAGCAGTTCTTC.

In its sample, this clone was seen a few times. This chain links TRBV7-8 with TRBJ2-7; maybe TRBD2 (5 bases). The germline CDR1 and CDR2 sequences are SGHVS and FQNEAQ. The ends were cut back, 2 bases at V and 6 bases at J, with 20 bases in the middle. This CDR3 spans 16 amino acids. The DNA of the CDR3 is TGTGCCAGCAGCTTACTGTCCTACAGTCCGGGGTTCGAGCAGTACTTC. Translating it yields CASSLLSYSPGFEQYF.

The rearrangement links TRBV29-1 to TRBJ1-2; D perhaps matches TRBD1 (5 bases). The CDR3 has 12 amino acids. The germline V gene encodes CDR1 SQVTM and CDR2 ANQGSEA. Trimming shortened V by 7 bases and J by 8 bases, and 17 bases separated the two germline ends. CDR3 sequence (DNA): TGCAGCGCGGTAGGGACTACGGGCGGCTACACCTTC. It specifies CSAVGTTGGYTF.

The V gene is TRBV11-3, the J gene TRBJ2-7; D gene unclear. V lost 0 bases, J lost 1 base, and 4 bases lay in between. This CDR3 region has 13 residues. Germline V gene sequence: CDR1 SGHNT, CDR2 YENEEA. CDR3 coding DNA: TGTGCCAGCAGCTTAGATTCTTCCTACGAGCAGTACTTC. Translation: CASSLDSSYEQYF.

CDR3 sequence reads: CASSIRDSWTNEQYF. As DNA, the CDR3 is TGTGCCAGTAGTATCCGGGACAGCTGGACGAACGAGCAGTACTTC. The chain has TRBV19 and TRBJ2-7; TRBD1 matches at 7 bases. The CDR3 runs 15 residues. V lost 3 bases and J lost 5; bases outside the gene matches: 10. The germline CDR1 and CDR2 sequences are LNHDA and SQIVND (reference sequence).

V usage is TRBV19 and J usage is TRBJ2-7, with 10 bases aligning to TRBD2. The V and J ends lost 4 bases and 0 bases, in that order; junction bases with no gene match: 9. CDR3 length: 17 residues. Germline CDR1 is LNHDA and CDR2 is SQIVND (reference sequence). The CDR3, as DNA: TGTGCCAGTAGTACCCGGCGACTAGCGGGTAACTCCTACGAGCAGTACTTC. Translating gives CASSTRRLAGNSYEQYF. Filled out from reference TRBV19 and TRBJ2-7, the complete variable domain reads DGGITQSPKYLFRKEGQNVTLSCEQNLNHDAMYWYRQDPGQGLRLIYYSQIVNDFQKGDIAEGYSVSREKKESFPLTVTSAQKNPTAFYLCASSTRRLAGNSYEQYFGPGTRLTVT.

The chain employs TRBV2 and TRBJ2-2; 13 positions agree with TRBD2. CDR1 and CDR2 (germline): SNHLY, FYNNEI. After removal of 5 bases from V and 7 bases from J, the junction contained 10 bases not matched to a gene. The CDR3 contains 17 residues. The CDR3 DNA reads TGTGCCAGCAGTAGGACCCCGACTAGCGGGGGGTTCGGGGAGCTGTTTTTT. Amino acids: CASSRTPTSGGFGELFF.

The CDR3 DNA sequence: TGCAGCGTTGAAGGTAGGGGCCGATACAATGAGCAGTTCTTC. Its translation is CSVEGRGRYNEQFF. This rearrangement joins TRBV29-1 to TRBJ2-1; the D gene is possibly TRBD1 (5 bases). This CDR3 comprises 14 residues. From germline, CDR1 is SQVTM and CDR2 ANQGSEA. V lost 1 base to trimming and J lost 4 bases, with 11 bases between them.

This sequence joins TRBV7-8 and TRBJ2-3; TRBD1 aligns across 7 bases. Unmatched junction bases numbered 12, after V lost 5 bases and J lost 1 base. Germline V gene sequence: CDR1 SGHVS, CDR2 FQNEAQ. CDR3 length: 17 residues. The CDR3 DNA is TGTGCCAGCAGCGTCCCGGCCAGGGGGTCGGGCACAGATACGCAGTATTTT. The encoded protein is CASSVPARGSGTDTQYF.

This clone has just one count. The V call is TRBV18, the J call TRBJ1-2; possibly TRBD1 for D (5 bases). The V and J ends lost 2 bases and 4 bases respectively, with 14 bases between them. Looked up from germline, CDR1 is KGHSH and CDR2 is LQKENI. This CDR3 has 15 amino acids. The CDR3 coding sequence is TGTGCCAGCTCACCATCACAGGCCCCTAGCTATGGCTACACCTTC. Translated, it gives CASSPSQAPSYGYTF.